This T cell receptor beta chain came from a study of OX40 agonist ivuxolimab in advanced cancers. On the study more broadly: The patients' treatment was ivuxolimab, an agonistic anti-OX40 (CD134) antibody. Recorded diagnoses for dose-escalation patients were hepatocellular carcinoma, melanoma, renal cell or head and neck cancer.

Some clones are missing from TCRdb's copy, which holds only in-frame ones; the method was immunoSEQ multiplex PCR. The sample lists 65,000 to 95,000 clones, 70% to 90% occurring once. Germline CDR1 and CDR2: MDHEN and SYDVKM. The CDR3 totals 16 residues. Trimming at V came to 3 bases and at J to 11 bases, leaving 11 bases not matched to a gene. The sequencing here drew on CD4+ or CD8+ T cells sorted from blood, taken in a trial of the OX40 agonist ivuxolimab. This receptor was obtained from an adult with an advanced solid tumor such as melanoma, head and neck, liver or kidney cancer. The chain combines TRBV28 with TRBJ1-4; 11 bases match TRBD1. Here the CDR3 DNA reads TGTGCCAGCAGTTTTACGAGGACAGGGGGCGAGGGGAAACTGTTTTTT. Amino acids: CASSFTRTGGEGKLFF.